The 25 T cell receptor beta chains below all came from one sample that was sequenced in a study of blood T cells in healthy people across ages. The use of a sample-barcoded 5' primer and a J-beta primer mix characterized a second PCR of about 7 to 12 cycles. MiXCR was run by TCRdb on the 5' RACE reads, yielding one entry per CDR3 protein. The table has about 1.7 million distinct CDR3 sequences, 28% seen once. Sequenced input: blood. These receptor sequences come from a young woman in good health.

This clonotype was seen repeatedly, ten times or more. The V call is TRBV29-1, the J call TRBJ2-7; TRBD2 matches 10 bases. CDR3 length equals 17 residues. The J segment lost 1 base and the V segment lost 7 bases, leaving 16 bases of the junction unmatched. Germline V CDR1 and CDR2: SQVTM, ANQGSEA. This chain's CDR3 is CSAQGGTSDGGSYEQYF. The CDR3 DNA reads as TGCAGCGCCCAGGGGGGGACTAGCGACGGAGGGTCCTACGAGCAGTACTTC.

This chain links TRBV19 with TRBJ2-7; D gene ambiguous. Germline values: CDR1 LNHDA, CDR2 SQIVND (reference sequence). Trimming pared 8 bases from V and 6 bases from J, leaving 14 bases between. The CDR3 is 12 amino acids. CDR3 in amino acids: CASANSGSEQYF. Written as DNA, the CDR3 is TGTGCCAGTGCAAACAGTGGTTCCGAGCAGTACTTC.

The CDR3 DNA follows: TGTGCCAGCAGTGCCGGGACTCAAAGATACGAGCAGTACTTC. The encoded protein is CASSAGTQRYEQYF. The V call is TRBV25-1, the J call TRBJ2-4; tentative D call: TRBD2 (6 bases). The J call may be wrong; the DNA end is better matched by TRBJ2-7. Germline CDR1 MGHDK, CDR2 SYGVNS. This CDR3 region has 14 residues.

Turning to this clonotype: This may come from a read error, since a much larger clone is one base off. CDR3 nucleotides: TGTGCCAGCAGCCCGGGACAGGGACTGATGCAGTACTTC. It yields the protein CASSPGQGLMQYF. The chain employs TRBV5-4 and TRBJ2-5; 9 positions agree with TRBD1. Unmatched junction bases numbered 9, after V lost 4 bases and J lost 11 bases. In germline, CDR1 is SGHNT, CDR2 YYREEE (reference sequence). CDR3 length: 13 residues.

The rearrangement links TRBV9 to TRBJ2-1; 13 bases are a match to TRBD2. Trimming cost V 2 bases and J 8 bases; bases outside gene matches: 7. The V gene's germline CDR1 is SGDLS and CDR2 YYNGEE. This CDR3 comprises 16 residues. The CDR3 region is CASSVTGTSGTDEQFF. CDR3 bases: TGTGCCAGCAGCGTTACCGGGACTAGCGGGACCGATGAGCAGTTCTTC.

Points on this clonotype: A much larger clone sits a single nucleotide away, making a read error possible. This chain uses TRBV10-1 with TRBJ2-5; the D call may be TRBD1 or TRBD2 (5 bases each). The CDR3 has 12 amino acids. Per the germline V gene, CDR1 is WNHNN and CDR2 is SYGVQD (reference sequence). The CDR3 nucleotides read TGCGCGCAGAGGGGTAAAAGGGAGACCCAGTACTTC. Translating it yields CAQRGKRETQYF.

Details on this clonotype: A clone one base away is much larger, so this may be a read error. J is TRBJ2-7 and V is TRBV7-3, with D tentatively TRBD1 (6 bases). The CDR3 runs 11 residues. The germline CDR1 and CDR2 sequences are SGHTA and FQGTGA. The CDR3 protein is CASSLRGGKCF. CDR3 coding DNA: TGTGCCAGCAGCCTCAGGGGTGGAAAGTGCTTC.

The chain is built from TRBV12-3 or TRBV12-4 and TRBJ1-2; D remains ambiguous. The CDR3 has 14 amino acids. Trimming left V 1 base short and J 8 bases short, with 14 bases between. As DNA, the CDR3 is TGTGCCAGCAGTTTAGTTCCGGCGGGTGGGGGCTACACCTTC. Protein product: CASSLVPAGGGYTF.

The chain joins TRBV29-1 to TRBJ2-7, with D unclear. The V end lost 7 bases, the J end lost 5 bases, and 9 bases lay between the germline ends. This CDR3 spans 10 amino acids. CDR1 is SQVTM and CDR2 is ANQGSEA in the germline V gene. As DNA, the CDR3 is TGCAGCGCTGGAGAAGACGAGCAGTACTTC. Protein sequence: CSAGEDEQYF.

This clonotype was picked up a small number of times. The V call is TRBV5-1, the J call TRBJ2-1; 11 bases map to TRBD2. The CDR3 has 15 amino acids. The V and J ends lost 6 bases and 5 bases, in that order; junction bases with no gene match: 7. Germline CDR1 SGHRS, CDR2 YFSETQ. The CDR3 sequence: CASTQTSGADNEQFF. CDR3 coding DNA: TGCGCCAGCACGCAGACTAGCGGGGCCGACAATGAGCAGTTCTTC.

Worth noting for this clonotype: An end of the junction does not agree with germline; a read error may underlie this. The genes are TRBV3-1 and TRBJ1-2, with D possibly matching TRBD1 (6 bases). The CDR3 spans 17 residues. Germline V gene sequence: CDR1 LGHDT, CDR2 YNNKEL (reference sequence). CDR3 region: CASSQDWGGTNYYGHTF. The DNA of the CDR3 is TGTGCCAGCAGCCAAGATTGGGGGGGGACAAATTACTATGGCCACACCTTC.

In this sample, this clonotype turned up a few times. The rearrangement joins TRBV7-2 to TRBJ2-3, with 13 bases aligning to TRBD2. The CDR3 has 18 amino acids. The V gene end was trimmed by 6 bases and the J gene end by 0 bases; junction bases not matched to a gene: 9. The germline CDR1 and CDR2 sequences are SGHTA and FQGNSA. CDR3 DNA: TGTGCCAGCAGAACCGGGACTAGCGGGGCCCCTAGCACAGATACGCAGTATTTT. It specifies CASRTGTSGAPSTDTQYF.

The table lists this clonotype with a few counts. V is TRBV7-2 and J is TRBJ2-5; perhaps TRBD2 as D (5 bases). There are 14 residues in the CDR3. Trimming pared 1 base from V and 5 bases from J, leaving 11 bases between. CDR1 is SGHTA, CDR2 FQGNSA, per germline. In DNA form, the CDR3 reads TGTGCCAGCAGCTTAGGCCCTAGCTCTGAGACCCAGTACTTC. Amino acids: CASSLGPSSETQYF.

DNA of the CDR3: TGTGCCAGCAGTCCGCCCGGGACAGGCTCCTACAATGAGCAGTTCTTC. Translation: CASSPPGTGSYNEQFF. The chain carries TRBV28 and TRBJ2-1; 8 nucleotides agree with TRBD1. Germline V gene lookup returns CDR1 MDHEN and CDR2 SYDVKM. V shed 5 bases and J 0 bases; nucleotides not matched to a gene: 6. This CDR3 has 16 residues.

Concerning this clonotype itself: This CDR3 is missing its conserved last phenylalanine or tryptophan, likely due to a read error. The DNA is left out, because the CDR3 cannot be placed on it with certainty; the CDR3 is given as TCRdb lists it. This chain connects TRBV10-3 to TRBJ1-2; TRBD1 was called by the table and not checked on the DNA. Termini included, the CDR3 measures 19 amino acids. Germline CDR1 and CDR2: ENHRY and SYGVKD. CDR3 in amino acids: CATSDRDRVGSGFRFDYTC.

This clonotype was observed many times. The CDR3 DNA reads as TGCAGCGTTCTCCGCACAGGGGTTTACGAGCAGTACTTC. As protein: CSVLRTGVYEQYF. This sequence joins TRBV29-1 and TRBJ2-7, with 7 bases fitting TRBD1. CDR1 and CDR2 from the germline V gene are SQVTM and ANQGSEA. Trimming cost V 5 bases and J 4 bases; bases outside gene matches: 8. This CDR3 comprises 13 residues.

This clonotype was observed at least ten times. CDR3 DNA: TGCAGTGCCAGATGGACTAGCGGGATTCCAGAGACCCAGTACTTC. Translated, it gives CSARWTSGIPETQYF. The chain joins TRBV20-1 to TRBJ2-5, with TRBD2 matching 12 bases. Unmatched junction bases numbered 9, after V lost 6 bases and J lost 4 bases. Germline values: CDR1 DFQATT, CDR2 SNEGSKA (reference sequence). CDR3 length equals 15 residues.

This clonotype has ten or more counts. The chain recombines TRBV7-2 with TRBJ1-5, with D tentatively TRBD1 (5 bases). Between the trimmed V and J ends, which lost 4 bases and 2 bases, there was a span of 9 bases. Germline V lookup: CDR1 SGHTA, CDR2 FQGNSA. The CDR3 sequence is 14 residues long. CDR3 sequence (DNA): TGTGCCAGCAGCTCCCGGGGCGGCAATCAGCCCCAGCATTTT. Translated: CASSSRGGNQPQHF.

A few counts support this clonotype. A junction boundary mismatches the germline segment, possibly from a read error. The V and J genes are TRBV6-5 and TRBJ2-5; tentatively, D is TRBD2 (6 bases). Germline CDR1 and CDR2: MNHEY and SVGAGI. The length of the CDR3 is 17 residues. The CDR3 bases are TGTGCCAGTAGTTACTCCTTGGCGGGACGGTACCAAGAGACCCAGTACTTC. Protein product: CASSYSLAGRYQETQYF.

This clonotype has a count of ten or more. V and J are TRBV5-1 and TRBJ2-7; unclear D gene. The V and J ends lost 4 bases and 2 bases respectively, with 10 bases between them. Germline assignment: CDR1 SGHRS and CDR2 YFSETQ. This CDR3 is built from 13 residues. CDR3 amino acids: CASSGTEPYEQYF. The DNA of the CDR3 is TGCGCCAGCAGCGGTACAGAACCCTACGAGCAGTACTTC.

This chain links TRBV12-3 or TRBV12-4 with TRBJ2-1; D is perhaps TRBD2 (6 bases). CDR3 length: 16 residues. The V end lost 5 bases, the J end lost 8 bases, and 22 bases lay between the germline ends. CDR3 sequence: CASSGGPGAGTDEQFF. CDR3 nucleotide sequence: TGTGCCAGCAGTGGAGGGCCAGGCGCGGGTACTGATGAGCAGTTCTTC.

This clonotype was found a few times. The V gene is TRBV7-2, the J gene TRBJ2-2; D might be TRBD2 (6 bases). V shed 3 bases and J shed 6 bases, with 14 bases lying between them. Per germline, CDR1 SGHTA and CDR2 FQGNSA. This CDR3 has 15 amino acids. The CDR3 nucleotides read TGTGCCAGCAGCTTGGACGGGAGTCGGGCCGGGGAGCTGTTTTTT. It yields the protein CASSLDGSRAGELFF.

The chain carries TRBV29-1 and TRBJ2-2; the match to TRBD2 covers 9 bases. The CDR3 runs to 17 residues. Germline V CDR1 and CDR2: SQVTM, ANQGSEA. With 3 bases clipped from V and 6 bases from J, the junction kept 14 bases outside the gene matches. The CDR3 reads CSVEVLAGESFSGELFF. Written as DNA, the CDR3 is TGCAGCGTTGAGGTTTTAGCGGGAGAAAGCTTCTCCGGGGAGCTGTTTTTT.

Many counts were recorded for this clonotype. The chain couples TRBV5-6 to TRBJ2-7, with 8 positions matching TRBD1. V lost 6 bases, J lost 4 bases, and 6 bases stayed unmatched. There are 13 residues in the CDR3. Germline assignment: CDR1 SGHDT and CDR2 YYEEEE. CDR3 region: CASTEQGGYEQYF. The CDR3, as DNA: TGTGCCAGCACCGAACAGGGGGGATACGAGCAGTACTTC.

This clonotype was seen a few times. The chain carries TRBV7-2 and TRBJ2-7, with 10 bases fitting TRBD2. The assigned J gene may be wrong: the sequence end matches TRBJ2-5 better. Per germline, CDR1 SGHTA and CDR2 FQGNSA. The CDR3 length is 18 residues. The CDR3 nucleotides read TGTGCCAGCAGCTTTTCGGGCCGCGCTAGCGGGAGCGGAGAGACCCAGTACTTC. Its translation is CASSFSGRASGSGETQYF.